This TCR beta chain was recovered during a study of blood T cell repertoires in COVID-19. Study-wide context: The United States, Italy and Spain were the sources of the acute and convalescent COVID-19 samples.

Germline V gene sequence: CDR1 SGHRS, CDR2 YFSETQ. V was trimmed by 4 bases and J by 7 bases, leaving 18 bases between them. The CDR3 is 14 residues long. Method: immunoSEQ multiplex PCR; TCRdb's copy keeps in-frame clones and lacks some. The table includes 150,000 to 200,000 clones, about 88% detected once. Categorization into cohorts depended on clinical history that participants reported. The TCR sequence derives from a woman younger than 35 who had recovered from COVID-19. The rearrangement links TRBV5-1 to TRBJ2-7, with D perhaps matching TRBD2 (6 bases). Material for sequencing was PBMCs or T cells enriched from blood (not recorded which). In DNA form, the CDR3 reads TGCGCCAGCAGCCTCGCGGGGATATCGGGAGAGCAGTACTTC. It yields the protein CASSLAGISGEQYF.